These 25 T cell receptor beta chains were all obtained from the same sample, sequenced in a study of beta chain features in type 1 diabetes. Reverse transcribing all isolated RNA meant expressed TCRB transcripts were sequenced. Profiling relied on immunoSEQ multiplex PCR, and the TCRdb table lists in-frame clones only, not all of them. The data contain around 450,000 clones, about an eighth of them singletons. The sequencing sample was made of naive CD4+ T cells from blood. All receptors come from a woman aged 18-29 years in good health.

V is TRBV19 and J is TRBJ2-6; the D gene is possibly TRBD1 (5 bases). CDR3 length: 16 residues. CDR1 is LNHDA, CDR2 SQIVND, per germline (reference sequence). V was trimmed by 5 bases and J by 0 bases, leaving 11 bases between them. The CDR3 DNA is TGTGCCAGTAGTCCCGGACATAACTCTGGGGCCAACGTCCTGACTTTC. Protein: CASSPGHNSGANVLTF.

This clone has just a few counts. Distinct nucleotide sequences in the sample also encode this CDR3. This chain joins TRBV30 and TRBJ2-7; D may be TRBD1 (5 bases). The length of the CDR3 is 12 residues. V dropped 2 bases and J dropped 4 bases, with 9 bases sitting between them. CDR1 is GTSNPN and CDR2 is SVGIG in the germline V gene (reference sequence). CDR3 residues: CAWSRQGYEQYF. The DNA of the CDR3 is TGTGCCTGGAGTCGCCAGGGTTACGAGCAGTACTTC.

The chain carries TRBV7-2 and TRBJ1-2, with D unresolved. Germline-derived CDR1 and CDR2 are SGHTA and FQGNSA. CDR3 length: 13 amino acids. V gave up 7 bases and J gave up 3 bases, with 12 bases separating them. The CDR3 nucleotides are TGTGCCAGCAAACCCGGTCGTGACTATGGCTACACCTTC. The encoded protein is CASKPGRDYGYTF.

There are a few counts of this clone. In DNA form, the CDR3 reads TGTGCCAGCTCACCAGGGGCAGGGAACACCGGGGAGCTGTTTTTT. This encodes CASSPGAGNTGELFF. The rearrangement uses TRBV18 and TRBJ2-2, with D possibly being TRBD1 (5 bases). CDR1 and CDR2 (germline): KGHSH, LQKENI. V lost 2 bases, J lost 1 base, and 8 bases lay in between. This CDR3 region has 15 residues.

This clone turned up a few times. The genes are TRBV4-2 and TRBJ2-5; D not resolved. The length of the CDR3 is 14 residues. Trimming stripped 1 base from V and 5 bases from J, with 11 bases between. The V gene's germline CDR1 is LGHNA and CDR2 YNFKEQ. CDR3: CASSQGGNAETQYF. The CDR3 nucleotides read TGTGCCAGCAGCCAAGGGGGTAACGCGGAGACCCAGTACTTC.

This clone was seen a few times. The chain recombines TRBV5-1 with TRBJ2-5, with 13 bases lining up with TRBD2. V lost 5 bases and J lost 4; bases outside the gene matches: 11. CDR1 is SGHRS and CDR2 is YFSETQ in the germline V gene. CDR3 length: 17 amino acids. The DNA of the CDR3 is TGCGCCAGCAGAGGAACTAGCGGGAGGGGCGAAGGAGAGACCCAGTACTTC. This codes for CASRGTSGRGEGETQYF.

In its sample, this clone was seen a few times. The chain uses TRBV29-1 and TRBJ1-1; 7 bases map to TRBD1. Germline lookup yields CDR1 SQVTM and CDR2 ANQGSEA. The CDR3 runs to 14 residues. J gave up 3 bases and V 7 bases, and 11 bases lay outside the gene matches. CDR3 nucleotide sequence: TGCAGCGGTTTAGAGGGGGCTGGGGACACTGAAGCTTTCTTT. Translated, it gives CSGLEGAGDTEAFF.

This chain connects TRBV7-2 to TRBJ1-2; D might be TRBD1 (6 bases). The V end lost 4 bases, the J end lost 9 bases, and 21 bases lay between the germline ends. The germline V gene has CDR1 SGHTA and CDR2 FQGNSA. The CDR3 totals 15 residues. CDR3 sequence reads: CASSSRGVTGWSYTF. The CDR3 DNA is TGTGCCAGCAGCTCCAGGGGTGTAACGGGATGGAGCTACACCTTC.

The chain uses TRBV4-2 and TRBJ2-1, with 7 bases matching TRBD1. The V gene end was trimmed by 4 bases and the J gene end by 2 bases; junction bases not matched to a gene: 5. The CDR3 contains 15 residues. The germline gives CDR1 LGHNA, CDR2 YNFKEQ. This CDR3 reads CASSPYRGAYNEQFF. The CDR3 nucleotides are TGTGCCAGCAGCCCGTACAGGGGAGCCTACAATGAGCAGTTCTTC.

The chain has TRBV18 and TRBJ2-6, with D uncertain. This CDR3 has 14 residues. Between the trimmed V and J ends, which lost 5 bases and 4 bases, there was a span of 9 bases. CDR1 and CDR2 from the germline V gene are KGHSH and LQKENI. In DNA, the CDR3 is TGTGCCAGCTCAGGCTCGATCGGGGCCAACGTCCTGACTTTC. Its translation: CASSGSIGANVLTF.

The chain carries TRBV28 and TRBJ2-1; the match to TRBD1 covers 10 bases. V gave up 8 bases and J gave up 8 bases; unmatched junction bases: 12. The CDR3 covers 15 residues. Per germline, CDR1 MDHEN and CDR2 SYDVKM. DNA for the CDR3: TGTGCCAGCTTCCCCCCGGGGACAGGGGCCCATGAGCAGTTCTTC. Its protein is CASFPPGTGAHEQFF.

This clone was found a few times. The rearrangement links TRBV5-1 to TRBJ2-3; 10 bases agree with TRBD1. The CDR3 is 16 amino acids. V shed 0 bases, J shed 3 bases, and the junction held 4 bases outside the gene matches. The germline V gene has CDR1 SGHRS and CDR2 YFSETQ. This CDR3 reads CASSLAGQGRTDTQYF. The CDR3 nucleotides read TGCGCCAGCAGCTTGGCGGGACAGGGGCGGACAGATACGCAGTATTTT.

There are a few counts of this clone. The V call is TRBV28, the J call TRBJ2-7, with D possibly TRBD2 on 6 matching bases. The germline V gene encodes CDR1 MDHEN and CDR2 SYDVKM. Between the trimmed V and J ends, which lost 5 bases and 3 bases, there was a span of 8 bases. This CDR3 spans 12 amino acids. The CDR3 DNA follows: TGTGCCAGCAGTACGACTAGCTACGAGCAGTACGTC. Translated: CASSTTSYEQYV.

The gene calls are TRBV6-5 and TRBJ2-3, with 7 bases lining up with TRBD2. The germline V gene encodes CDR1 MNHEY and CDR2 SVGAGI. This CDR3 comprises 16 residues. The ends lost 2 bases at V and 5 bases at J; junction bases unmatched: 10. CDR3 nucleotides: TGTGCCAGCAGTTACACCCTCGCGGGGGTGAGAGATACGCAGTATTTT. Translation gives CASSYTLAGVRDTQYF.

This clone has a handful of counts. The chain links TRBV27 to TRBJ1-2, with a possible D match to TRBD1 (6 bases). The CDR3 is 13 residues long. Trimming stripped 7 bases from V and 2 bases from J, with 11 bases between. The germline gives CDR1 MNHEY, CDR2 SMNVEV (reference sequence). CDR3 sequence (DNA): TGTGCCAGCACGGACAGACTGAACTATGGCTACACCTTC. Protein: CASTDRLNYGYTF.

CDR3 sequence: CASSLRAGGPFQFF. In DNA form, the CDR3 reads TGTGCCAGCAGTTTGAGGGCGGGAGGGCCTTTTCAGTTCTTC. The chain employs TRBV6-5 and TRBJ2-1; 9 positions agree with TRBD2. The CDR3 is made up of 14 amino acids. V lost 4 bases and J lost 13; bases outside the gene matches: 11. Germline assignment: CDR1 MNHEY and CDR2 SVGAGI.

This clone came up a few times. This chain's CDR3 is CSVEEVGDAEAFF. The CDR3 nucleotides are TGCAGCGTTGAAGAAGTGGGGGATGCTGAAGCTTTCTTT. The chain joins TRBV29-1 to TRBJ1-1; D possibly corresponds to TRBD1 (5 bases). V was trimmed by 0 bases and J by 6 bases, leaving 11 bases between them. The CDR3 is 13 residues long. Germline assignment: CDR1 SQVTM and CDR2 ANQGSEA.

The chain is built from TRBV30 and TRBJ2-1; 11 bases align to TRBD1. The CDR3 sequence is 15 residues long. Germline V gene sequence: CDR1 GTSNPN, CDR2 SVGIG (reference sequence). Unmatched junction bases numbered 9, after V lost 4 bases and J lost 7 bases. Here the CDR3 reads CAWKPSGQGVNEQFF. The CDR3 DNA sequence: TGTGCCTGGAAACCATCGGGACAGGGGGTGAATGAGCAGTTCTTC.

This clone was picked up a small number of times. Other DNA sequences in the sample encode the same CDR3. The chain joins TRBV29-1 to TRBJ2-7, with D unresolved. Germline values: CDR1 SQVTM, CDR2 ANQGSEA. The V and J ends lost 4 bases and 0 bases respectively, with 7 bases between them. This CDR3 spans 12 amino acids. The CDR3 sequence: CSVVSSSYEQYF. CDR3 nucleotide sequence: TGCAGCGTTGTCTCCAGCTCCTACGAGCAGTACTTC.

This clone was seen a few times. The chain employs TRBV27 and TRBJ2-1; D could derive from TRBD1 or TRBD2 (5 bases each). Per the germline V gene, CDR1 is MNHEY and CDR2 is SMNVEV (reference sequence). CDR3 length equals 15 residues. V lost 8 bases and J 0 bases, leaving 14 bases between the germline ends. The CDR3, as DNA: TGTGCCAGCGGCCTTTCGAGGGGCTCCTACAATGAGCAGTTCTTC. This gives the protein CASGLSRGSYNEQFF.

This rearrangement joins TRBV4-1 to TRBJ2-3; D is uncertain. CDR1 is MGHRA and CDR2 is YSYEKL in the germline V gene. CDR3 length: 14 amino acids. V lost 0 bases to trimming and J lost 4 bases, with 8 bases between them. The CDR3: CASSQEQSPDTQYF. Here the CDR3 DNA reads TGCGCCAGCAGCCAAGAACAGAGCCCAGATACGCAGTATTTT.

This clone was seen at least ten times. The chain joins TRBV30 to TRBJ2-1; 8 nucleotides align to TRBD2. Trimming removed 1 base from V and 8 bases from J; junction bases left unmatched: 10. CDR1 is GTSNPN, CDR2 SVGIG, per germline (reference sequence). This CDR3 is built from 15 residues. CDR3 in DNA: TGTGCCTGGAGTGCCTACGCAGCGGGAGTCGATGAGCAGTTCTTC. This translates into CAWSAYAAGVDEQFF.

The V gene is TRBV5-4, the J gene TRBJ1-2; 8 bases fit TRBD1. CDR1 and CDR2 from the germline V gene are SGHNT and YYREEE (reference sequence). V trimming: 0 bases; J trimming: 5 bases; junction bases outside the gene matches: 3. The CDR3 spans 14 residues. CDR3 protein: CASSLGTGRYGYTF. CDR3 DNA: TGTGCCAGCAGCTTGGGGACAGGGAGATATGGCTACACCTTC.

In its sample, this clone was seen a few times. This sequence joins TRBV4-1 and TRBJ2-3; 14 bases are shared with TRBD2. J gave up 9 bases and V 6 bases, and 11 bases lay outside the gene matches. Germline V CDR1 and CDR2: MGHRA, YSYEKL. The CDR3 is 16 amino acids. This chain's CDR3 is CASRGLAGGRRSTQYF. CDR3 in DNA: TGCGCCAGCAGAGGACTAGCGGGGGGCCGGAGAAGCACGCAGTATTTT.

This chain connects TRBV7-9 to TRBJ2-1; either TRBD1 or TRBD2 may supply D (5 bases each). V gave up 4 bases and J gave up 9 bases, with 28 bases separating them. The CDR3 has 18 amino acids. Germline CDR1 SEHNR, CDR2 FQNEAQ (reference sequence). The CDR3 spells CASSSRQLLAGGIGEQFF. The DNA of the CDR3 is TGTGCCAGCAGCTCGCGCCAGTTGTTAGCTGGGGGAATCGGTGAGCAGTTCTTC. Combining the CDR3 with reference TRBV7-9 and TRBJ2-1 gives the whole variable domain DTGVSQNPRHKITKRGQNVTFRCDPISEHNRLYWYRQTLGQGPEFLTYFQNEAQLEKSRLLSDRFSAERPKGSFSTLEIQRTEQGDSAMYLCASSSRQLLAGGIGEQFFGPGTRLTVL.